A single sample is the source of the 2 T cell receptor beta chains below, sequenced in a study of graft-versus-host responses after intestinal transplantation. TCRdb keeps only in-frame clones here, not all; method: immunoSEQ multiplex PCR. The repertoire holds about 120,000 clones, with 85% to 95% as singletons. For these receptors, no antigen is known. This specimen was unstimulated CD8+ T cells sorted from spleen or lymph node cells, taken before intestinal transplant. All receptors derive from a human donor who received an intestinal transplant.

The chain combines TRBV4-1 with TRBJ1-2, with unresolved D. The V gene lost 6 bases and the J gene lost 2 bases, with 4 bases spanning the gap. In germline, CDR1 is MGHRA, CDR2 YSYEKL. This CDR3 spans 11 amino acids. The CDR3 DNA is TGCGCCAGCAGAACGAACTATGGCTACACCTTC. This gives the protein CASRTNYGYTF.

The CDR3 DNA follows: TGTGCCAGCAGTTGGGGACAGGGGGCGAGCAATGAGCAGTTCTTC. Its protein is CASSWGQGASNEQFF. The J gene is TRBJ2-1, the V gene TRBV28; 12 bases are a match to TRBD1. The V gene's germline CDR1 is MDHEN and CDR2 SYDVKM. This CDR3 region has 15 residues. V was pared by 4 bases and J by 6 bases, with 4 bases of the junction left unmatched.